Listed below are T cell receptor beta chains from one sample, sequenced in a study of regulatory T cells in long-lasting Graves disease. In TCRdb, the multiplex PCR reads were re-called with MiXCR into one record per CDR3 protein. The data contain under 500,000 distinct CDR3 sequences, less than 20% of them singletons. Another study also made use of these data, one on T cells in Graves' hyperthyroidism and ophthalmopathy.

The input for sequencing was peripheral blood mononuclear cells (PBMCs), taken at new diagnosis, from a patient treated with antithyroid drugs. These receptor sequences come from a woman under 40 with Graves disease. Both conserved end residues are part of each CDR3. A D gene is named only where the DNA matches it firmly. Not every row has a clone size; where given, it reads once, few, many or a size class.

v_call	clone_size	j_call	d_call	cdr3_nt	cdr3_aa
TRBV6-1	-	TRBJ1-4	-	TGTGCCAGCTCGGGCGGGAGCCTTAATGAAAAACTGTTTTTT	CASSGGSLNEKLFF
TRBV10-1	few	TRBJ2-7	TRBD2	TGCGCCAGCAGTCCCAGCGGGAGTTACCACGAGCAGTACTTC	CASSPSGSYHEQYF
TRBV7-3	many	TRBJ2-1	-	TGTGCCAGCAGCGATCTCGCTGAGCAGTTCTTC	CASSDLAEQFF
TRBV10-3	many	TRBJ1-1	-	TGTGCCATCAGTGCCGCGACAGGAAACACTGAAGCTTTCTTT	CAISAATGNTEAFF
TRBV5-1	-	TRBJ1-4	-	TGCGCCAGCAGCTTGGGTAGGCGTGCAACTAATGAAAAACTGTTTTTT	CASSLGRRATNEKLFF
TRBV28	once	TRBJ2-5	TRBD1	TGTGCCAGCAGTTTGTTCCTGACAGGGGGCGCGGGAGAGACCCAGTACTTC	CASSLFLTGGAGETQYF
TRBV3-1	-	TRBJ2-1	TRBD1	TGTGCCAGCAGCCAAGAGGGCCTGACAAGGGGGCGAAACAATGAGCAGTTCTTC	CASSQEGLTRGRNNEQFF
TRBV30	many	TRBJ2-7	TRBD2	TGTGCCTGGAGTGTAACTAGCGGGAGCGAGCAGTACTTC	CAWSVTSGSEQYF
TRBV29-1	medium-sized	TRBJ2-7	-	TGCAGCGTTCTTGACAGGACCCCGCAGGACGAGCAGTACTTC	CSVLDRTPQDEQYF
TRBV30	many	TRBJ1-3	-	TGTGCCTGGAGGCGAGGGGCGATCTCTGGAAACACCATATATTTT	CAWRRGAISGNTIYF
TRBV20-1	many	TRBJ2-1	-	TGCAGTGCTAGAGATCTGATGGAGAGTAACCTAGACAATGAGCAGTTCTTC	CSARDLMESNLDNEQFF
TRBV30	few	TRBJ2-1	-	TGTGCCTGGAGAAAATTTGGGGTGCCCCGATACAATGAGCAGTTCTTC	CAWRKFGVPRYNEQFF
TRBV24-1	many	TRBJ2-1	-	TGTGCCACCAGTGATTTTGGGACAAGCCTTGGTGAGCAGTTCTTC	CATSDFGTSLGEQFF
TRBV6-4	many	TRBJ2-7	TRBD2	TGTGCCAGCAGTGATAAAGCGGGAGGGTTCGACGAGCAGTACTTC	CASSDKAGGFDEQYF
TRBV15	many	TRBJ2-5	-	TGTGCCACCAGCATGGACCGACGGCAAGAGACCCAGTACTTC	CATSMDRRQETQYF